This TCR beta chain was captured by sequencing in a study of blood T cell repertoires in COVID-19. This clone was detected a few times. The sample has other DNA sequences that encode this CDR3 too. Using immunoSEQ multiplex PCR, the repertoire was profiled, and TCRdb retains in-frame clones only, with some absent. Here the sample spans around 300,000 clones, around 87% being singletons. The V end was cut by 6 bases, the J end by 1 base, with 9 bases between. Germline V gene data show CDR1 as LNHDA and CDR2 as SQIVND (reference sequence). The CDR3 length is 13 residues. This clonotype originated in a man in his fifties with active or convalescent COVID-19. The sequenced sample consisted of peripheral blood. The J gene is TRBJ1-1, the V gene TRBV19; TRBD1 might be the D (5 bases). The CDR3 DNA is TGTGCCAGTAGGCAGGGTCGGAACACTGAAGCTTTCTTT. Translating it yields CASRQGRNTEAFF.